This TCR beta chain originates from a study of tumor and adjacent non-tumor tissue in lung cancer. Findings and limits, study-wide: In normal lung, the top 100 clones were significantly more dominant than in tumor.

This sample's RNA came from whole unsorted tissue. The normal lung tissue was taken more than 3 cm from the tumor edge. Per germline, CDR1 SGHAT and CDR2 FQNNGV. There are 16 residues in the CDR3. The library came from three nested PCR rounds adapted from ARM-PCR protocols. TCRdb analysed the multiplex PCR reads with MiXCR anew, one entry per CDR3 protein. The data contain fewer than 100,000 distinct CDR3 sequences, 70% to 90% of them singletons. As for this clonotype: Its antigen is unidentified. The junction and the germline gene differ at one end; a read error may be behind it.

Sequenced sample: distant non-tumor lung tissue. This sequence joins TRBV11-2 and TRBJ2-5; 7 bases align to TRBD2. The TCR was taken from a man aged 60 to 75 with non-small cell lung cancer. The CDR3 sequence: CDSSSTMGGLKETQYF. Written as DNA, the CDR3 is TGTGACAGCAGCTCCACAATGGGGGGACTAAAGGAGACCCAGTATTTC.